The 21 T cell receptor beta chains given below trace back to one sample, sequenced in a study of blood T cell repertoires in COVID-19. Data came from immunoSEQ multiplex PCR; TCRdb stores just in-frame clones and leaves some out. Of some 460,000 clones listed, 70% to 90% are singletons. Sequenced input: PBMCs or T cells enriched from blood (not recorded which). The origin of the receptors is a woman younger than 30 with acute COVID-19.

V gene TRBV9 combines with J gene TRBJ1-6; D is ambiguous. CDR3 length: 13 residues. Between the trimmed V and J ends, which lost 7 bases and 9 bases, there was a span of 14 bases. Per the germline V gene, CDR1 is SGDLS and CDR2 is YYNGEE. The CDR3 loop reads CASSSFGSSPLHF. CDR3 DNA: TGTGCCAGCTCAAGCTTCGGGAGTTCACCCCTCCACTTT.

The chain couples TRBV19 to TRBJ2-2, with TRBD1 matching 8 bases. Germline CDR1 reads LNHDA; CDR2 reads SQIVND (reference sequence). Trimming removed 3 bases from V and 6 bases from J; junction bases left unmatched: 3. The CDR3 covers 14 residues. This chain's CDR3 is CASSIARGPGELFF. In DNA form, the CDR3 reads TGTGCCAGTAGTATCGCCAGGGGGCCCGGGGAGCTGTTTTTT. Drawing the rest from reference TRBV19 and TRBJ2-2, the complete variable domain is DGGITQSPKYLFRKEGQNVTLSCEQNLNHDAMYWYRQDPGQGLRLIYYSQIVNDFQKGDIAEGYSVSREKKESFPLTVTSAQKNPTAFYLCASSIARGPGELFFGEGSRLTVL.

The CDR3 is CASRSDRLYGYTF. The CDR3 DNA reads TGTGCCAGCAGATCTGACAGGCTCTATGGCTACACCTTC. The chain links TRBV5-6 to TRBJ1-2; a weak D match, TRBD1 (6 bases). The CDR3 consists of 13 residues. V was clipped by 5 bases and J by 4 bases, with 12 bases between them. Germline assignment: CDR1 SGHDT and CDR2 YYEEEE.

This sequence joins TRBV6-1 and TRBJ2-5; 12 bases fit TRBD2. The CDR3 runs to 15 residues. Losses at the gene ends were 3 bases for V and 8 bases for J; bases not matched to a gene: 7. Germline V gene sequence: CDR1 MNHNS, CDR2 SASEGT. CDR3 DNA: TGTGCCAGCAGTGAGCCGACTAGCGGGGGAGGAACCCAGTACTTC. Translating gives CASSEPTSGGGTQYF.

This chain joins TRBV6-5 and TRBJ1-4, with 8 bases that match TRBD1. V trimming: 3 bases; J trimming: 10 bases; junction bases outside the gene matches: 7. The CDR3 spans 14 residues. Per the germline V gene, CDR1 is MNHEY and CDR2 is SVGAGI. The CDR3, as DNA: TGTGCCAGCAGTTATGGGCAGGGGGCAGGAAAACTGTTTTTT. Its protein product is CASSYGQGAGKLFF.

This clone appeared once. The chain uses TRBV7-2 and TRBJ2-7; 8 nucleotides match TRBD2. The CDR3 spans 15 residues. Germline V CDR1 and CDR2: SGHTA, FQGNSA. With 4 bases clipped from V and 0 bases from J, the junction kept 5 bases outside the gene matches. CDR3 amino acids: CASSSSGHSSYEQYF. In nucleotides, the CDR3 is TGTGCCAGCAGCTCTAGCGGGCATAGCTCCTACGAGCAGTACTTC. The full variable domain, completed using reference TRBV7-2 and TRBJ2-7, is GAGVSQSPSNKVTEKGKDVELRCDPISGHTALYWYRQSLGQGLEFLIYFQGNSAPDKSGLPSDRFSAERTGGSVSTLTIQRTQQEDSAVYLCASSSSGHSSYEQYFGPGTRLTVT.

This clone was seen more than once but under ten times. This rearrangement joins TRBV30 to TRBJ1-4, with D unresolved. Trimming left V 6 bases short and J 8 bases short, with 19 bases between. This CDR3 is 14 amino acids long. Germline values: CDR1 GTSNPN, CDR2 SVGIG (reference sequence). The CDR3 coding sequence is TGTGCCTGTTATACTGGAGGGAGACGGGAAAAACTGTTTTTT. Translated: CACYTGGRREKLFF.

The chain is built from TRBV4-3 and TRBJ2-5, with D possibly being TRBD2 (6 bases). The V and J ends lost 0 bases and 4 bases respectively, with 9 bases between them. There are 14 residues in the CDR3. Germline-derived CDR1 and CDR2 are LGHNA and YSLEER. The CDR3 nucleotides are TGCGCCAGCAGCCAAGATATAGCGGCAGAGACCCAGTACTTC. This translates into CASSQDIAAETQYF.

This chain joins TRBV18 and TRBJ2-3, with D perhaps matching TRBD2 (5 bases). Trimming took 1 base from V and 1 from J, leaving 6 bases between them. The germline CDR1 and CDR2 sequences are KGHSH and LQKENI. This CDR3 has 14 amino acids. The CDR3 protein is CASSPLRGTDTQYF. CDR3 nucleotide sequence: TGTGCCAGCTCACCACTGAGGGGCACAGATACGCAGTATTTT.

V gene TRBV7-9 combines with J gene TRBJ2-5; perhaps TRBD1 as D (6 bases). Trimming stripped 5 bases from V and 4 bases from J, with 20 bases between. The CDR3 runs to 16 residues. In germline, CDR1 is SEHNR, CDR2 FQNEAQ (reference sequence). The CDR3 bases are TGTGCCAGCAGCGTAGACCGAACAGGGATAGTAGAGACCCAGTACTTC. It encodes CASSVDRTGIVETQYF.

The CDR3 loop is CASREGTRPTDTQYF. In nucleotides, the CDR3 is TGCGCCAGCAGAGAGGGGACACGACCCACAGATACGCAGTATTTT. The chain joins TRBV10-1 to TRBJ2-3, with a possible D match to TRBD1 (6 bases). The CDR3 has 15 residues. V lost 6 bases to trimming and J lost 2 bases, with 15 bases between them. Germline lookup yields CDR1 WNHNN and CDR2 SYGVQD (reference sequence).

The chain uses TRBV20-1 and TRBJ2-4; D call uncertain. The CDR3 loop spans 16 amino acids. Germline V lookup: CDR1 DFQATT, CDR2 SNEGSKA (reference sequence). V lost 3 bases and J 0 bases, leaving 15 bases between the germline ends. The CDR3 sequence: CSASPRSRLAKNIQYF. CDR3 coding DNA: TGCAGTGCTAGTCCCCGAAGCCGACTAGCCAAAAACATTCAGTACTTC.

The CDR3, as DNA: TGTGCCAGCTCACCACCGGACAGGGCAAGGCAAGCTTTCTTT. Encoded protein: CASSPPDRARQAFF. This chain joins TRBV18 and TRBJ1-1, with 8 bases lining up with TRBD1. In germline, CDR1 is KGHSH, CDR2 LQKENI. Trimming took 0 bases from V and 9 from J; bases not matched to a gene: 6. The CDR3 length is 14 residues.

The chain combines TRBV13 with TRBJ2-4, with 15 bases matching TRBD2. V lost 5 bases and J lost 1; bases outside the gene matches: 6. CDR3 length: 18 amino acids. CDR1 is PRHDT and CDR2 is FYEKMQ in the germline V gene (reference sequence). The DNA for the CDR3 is TGTGCCAGCAGCACGGGACTAGCGGGAGGTCTCGCCAAAAACATTCAGTACTTC. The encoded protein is CASSTGLAGGLAKNIQYF.

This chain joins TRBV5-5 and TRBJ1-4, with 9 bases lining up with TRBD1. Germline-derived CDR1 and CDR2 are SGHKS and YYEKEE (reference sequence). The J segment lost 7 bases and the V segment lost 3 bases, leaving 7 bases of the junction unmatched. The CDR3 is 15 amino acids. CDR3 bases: TGTGCCAGCAGCTCCCCCCGGGACAGGGCTGAAAAACTGTTTTTT. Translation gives CASSSPRDRAEKLFF.

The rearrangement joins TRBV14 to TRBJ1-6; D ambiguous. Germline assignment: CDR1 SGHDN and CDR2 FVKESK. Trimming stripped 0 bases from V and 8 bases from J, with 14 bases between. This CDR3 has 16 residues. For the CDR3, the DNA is TGTGCCAGCAGCCAAGATCTGGGAGTGGAGTATTCACCCCTCCACTTT. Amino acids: CASSQDLGVEYSPLHF.

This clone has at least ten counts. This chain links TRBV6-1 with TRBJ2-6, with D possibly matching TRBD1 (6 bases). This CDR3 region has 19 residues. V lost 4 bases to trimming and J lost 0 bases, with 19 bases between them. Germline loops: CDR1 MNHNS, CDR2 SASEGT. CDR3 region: CASSADRSWKGSGANVLTF. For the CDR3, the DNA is TGTGCCAGCAGTGCTGACAGGAGTTGGAAGGGCTCTGGGGCCAACGTCCTGACTTTC.

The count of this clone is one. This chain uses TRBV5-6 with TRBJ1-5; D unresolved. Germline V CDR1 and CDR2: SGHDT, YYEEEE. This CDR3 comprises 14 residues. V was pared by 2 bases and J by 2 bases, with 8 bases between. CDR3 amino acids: CASSLSEGNQPQHF. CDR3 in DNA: TGTGCCAGCAGCTTAAGCGAGGGCAATCAGCCCCAGCATTTT.

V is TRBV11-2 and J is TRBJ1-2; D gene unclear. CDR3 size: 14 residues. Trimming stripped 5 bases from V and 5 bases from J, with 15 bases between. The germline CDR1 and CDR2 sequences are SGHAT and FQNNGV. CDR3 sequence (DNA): TGTGCCAGCAGCGTCGACGGGTCAGCTTATGGCTACACCTTC. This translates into CASSVDGSAYGYTF.

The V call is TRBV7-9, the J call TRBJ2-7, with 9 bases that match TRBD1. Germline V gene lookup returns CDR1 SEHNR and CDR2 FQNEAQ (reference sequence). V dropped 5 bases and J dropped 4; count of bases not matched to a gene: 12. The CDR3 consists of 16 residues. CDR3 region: CASSPPGQGVNYEQYF. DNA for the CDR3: TGTGCCAGCAGCCCTCCGGGACAGGGAGTTAATTACGAGCAGTACTTC.

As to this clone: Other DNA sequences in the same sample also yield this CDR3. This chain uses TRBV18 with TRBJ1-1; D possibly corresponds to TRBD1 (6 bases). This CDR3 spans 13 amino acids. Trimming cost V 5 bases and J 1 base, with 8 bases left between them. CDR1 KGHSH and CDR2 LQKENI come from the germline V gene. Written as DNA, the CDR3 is TGTGCCAGCTCATCGACAGGGAACACTGAAGCTTTCTTT. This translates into CASSSTGNTEAFF.